This T cell receptor (beta chain) was documented in a study of shared clonotypes between healthy human individuals (dated by TCRdb to 2020 to 2021). As for the study more broadly: Three men and two women, aged 18 to 49 years, made up the cohort. For each donor, CD4 naive and CD4 memory were each given three plates, CD8 naive was given two plates, and CD8 memory was given one plate. To increase sequencing depth and limit assay-specific biases, different laboratories used diverse techniques to prepare libraries and sequence TCR repertoires. Leukapheresis yielded between about 0.8 and 8.9 billion PBMCs per donor. To estimate repertoire size and how much clonotype sharing occurs between individuals, the study deeply sequenced the blood TCR repertoires of several healthy adults. Overall study outcomes, separate from this receptor: Sampling was restricted to blood, and TCR repertoires in tissues likely differ from the TCR repertoires found in blood. Compared with non-shared clonotypes, clonotypes shared by all four sorted-subset donors had higher generation probabilities. Across a few donors, around 5.4% of naive CD4, approximately 4% of naive CD8, approximately 2.5% of memory CD4, and 0.4% of memory CD8 clonotypes were shared. Naive subsets generally had larger estimated clonotype richness than memory subsets. The small number of donors limited the genetic and exposure-history diversity represented. Pairwise subsampling led to the expectation that sequencing depth would affect the degree of clonotype sharing among donors. Even with the large sequencing depth, rarefaction of the sorted-subset datasets indicated that sequencing was incomplete.

A remark on this clone: It has no known antigen specificity. No clone much larger than this one lies a single base away; base qualities are absent.

Donors were healthy HIV-negative adults with no recently reported acute infections or vaccinations. Every donor was a Caucasian adult residing in Nashville, Tennessee, USA. CD4+ T cells were enriched by magnetic negative selection, after which naive cells were positively selected on CD45RA and the negative fraction was taken as the memory subset. Blood was obtained by leukapheresis, after which PBMCs were separated by Ficoll-Histopaque density gradient centrifugation and cryopreserved in liquid nitrogen vapor phase. Analytical flow cytometry was used to check the purity and quantity of each magnetically sorted T cell population. Genomic DNA was isolated from every sorted fraction and measured by UV absorbance on a Nanodrop 2000c. Using the deep immunoSEQ assay, multiplex PCR amplified TCR CDR3 regions from genomic DNA. Genomic DNA extracted from each cell subset was distributed evenly over all wells of several immunoSEQ 96-well plates, and each plate served as one replicate. For sorted subsets, 200 to 250 ng genomic DNA, equal to tens of thousands of T cell genomes, was loaded into each replicate PCR. Purified libraries were quantified with a Qubit 3.0 fluorometer, sized on a Bioanalyzer 2100, and re-quantified with the KAPA Library Quantification kit. Every immunoSEQ 96-well plate was sequenced on a dedicated single-read 150-cycle Illumina NextSeq 550 flow cell. As for the authors' bioinformatics: Because only junctional sequences without quality scores were contained in the immunoSEQ output, filtering matching that applied to full-length reads could not be performed. To assign V/J genes and CDR3, sequences were annotated against IMGT germline references using PyIR, a Python wrapper for IgBLAST v1.9. Any read was removed if the V/J assignment was weak (E-value above 1e-6), the CDR3 was missing, or the read contained stop codons, out-of-frame junctions, or ambiguous translated residues. A V3J clonotype was defined by an identical inferred V gene, J gene, and CDR3 amino acid sequence. The percentage overlap between two repertoires was calculated by dividing the number of shared unique clonotypes by the size of the smaller repertoire. Three approaches were used to assess repertoire richness: RTK rarefaction, the Chao1 estimator, and Recon v2.1 estimates of unobserved clonotypes. Generation probabilities were computed with OLGA for all TCRbeta clonotypes obtained by the gDNA method from a handful of donors. The immuneACCESS repertoire file appears here via TCRdb, limited to in-frame rearrangements. These files lack a portion of the clones; in checked studies, under half of the deficit traces to unresolved V genes, and the cause of the others is not known. V, J and clone size derive from that table, while D and trimming were established from the DNA sequence. The sample contains approximately 2.5 million clones, approximately 94% of them found a single time. 0.36% of the sample is taken by the ten largest.

Sequences SGHAT (CDR1) and FQDESV (CDR2) are obtained from the germline V gene (reference sequence). There are 18 amino acids in the CDR3, from cysteine to phenylalanine inclusive. The read is trimmed to its CDR3 DNA, 54 bases read in frame from base 1. Unmatched junction bases come to 13, with V trimmed by 5 bases and J by 1 base. The chain is assembled from TRBV11-1 and TRBJ1-3; 8 bases in the junction line up with TRBD1. The sequenced material came from naive CD4+ T cells from PBMCs. The meaning of the sample's cell subset or site label: CD45RA+ positively selected. The sequence derives from a young man in good health. Some clones in this sample may be carry-over from other donors' samples. The nucleotide sequence is TGTGCCAGCAGCATTTCCGTCGACAGGGGACGGTCTGGAAACACCATATATTTT. Translated, this gives CASSISVDRGRSGNTIYF.